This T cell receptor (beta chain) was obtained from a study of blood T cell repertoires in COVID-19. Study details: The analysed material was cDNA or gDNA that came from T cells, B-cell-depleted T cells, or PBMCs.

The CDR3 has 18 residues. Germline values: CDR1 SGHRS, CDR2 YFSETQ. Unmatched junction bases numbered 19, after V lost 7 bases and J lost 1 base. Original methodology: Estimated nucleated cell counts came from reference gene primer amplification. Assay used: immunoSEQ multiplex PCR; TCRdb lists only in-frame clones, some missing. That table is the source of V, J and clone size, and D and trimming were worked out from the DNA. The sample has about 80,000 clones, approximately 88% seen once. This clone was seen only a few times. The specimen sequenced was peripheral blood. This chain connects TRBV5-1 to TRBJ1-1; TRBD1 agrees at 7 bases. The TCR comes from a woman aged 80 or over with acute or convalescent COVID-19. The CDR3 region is CASSPLGTVKIGNTEAFF. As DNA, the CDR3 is TGCGCCAGCTCTCCCCTAGGGACAGTTAAAATTGGGAACACTGAAGCTTTCTTT. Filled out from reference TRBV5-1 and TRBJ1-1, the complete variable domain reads KAGVTQTPRYLIKTRGQQVTLSCSPISGHRSVSWYQQTPGQGLQFLFEYFSETQRNKGNFPGRFSGRQFSNSRSEMNVSTLELGDSALYLCASSPLGTVKIGNTEAFFGQGTRLTVV.